These T cell receptor beta chains were read from a single sample in a study of blood T cells in healthy people across ages. Via MiXCR, TCRdb re-called the 5' RACE reads, giving one row per CDR3 protein. This table has hundreds of thousands of distinct CDR3 sequences, 29% appearing once. Input material: blood. Every receptor here comes from a woman of 80 years or more in good health. CDR3s include the opening cysteine and the closing phenylalanine or tryptophan. Each record gives: J gene, D gene, V gene, clone size, CDR3 DNA, CDR3 protein. The D gene is left open where the match is weak. A clone size is listed for some rows: how often the clone was seen (once, few, many), or a class if it is expanded.

j_gene: TRBJ2-6
d_gene: NA
v_gene: TRBV4-2
abundance: many
CDR3nt: TGTGCCAGCAGCCAAGAACCAGGGTCTGGGGCCAACGTCCTGACTTTC
CDR3aa: CASSQEPGSGANVLTF

j_gene: TRBJ2-2
d_gene: TRBD1
v_gene: TRBV5-1
abundance: NA
CDR3nt: TGCGCCAGCAGCTTGGCCCCCATGACAGGGGCGGGCACCGGGGAGCTGTTTTTT
CDR3aa: CASSLAPMTGAGTGELFF

j_gene: TRBJ1-2
d_gene: TRBD1
v_gene: TRBV7-2
abundance: NA
CDR3nt: TGTGCCAGCAGCTTAAGGAGAGGACAGGACTATGGCTACACCTTC
CDR3aa: CASSLRRGQDYGYTF

j_gene: TRBJ1-2
d_gene: NA
v_gene: TRBV4-3
abundance: many
CDR3nt: TGCGCCAGCAGCCAGGGGACCTATGGCTACACCTTC
CDR3aa: CASSQGTYGYTF

j_gene: TRBJ2-3
d_gene: NA
v_gene: TRBV20-1
abundance: NA
CDR3nt: TGCAGTGCTAGTAGAGGGGGGTTGAACACAGATACGCAGTATTTT
CDR3aa: CSASRGGLNTDTQYF

j_gene: TRBJ2-7
d_gene: NA
v_gene: TRBV6-1
abundance: many
CDR3nt: TGTGCCAGCAGGGCCCCGGGAAGAGACAGTGGCGAGCAGTACTTC
CDR3aa: CASRAPGRDSGEQYF

j_gene: TRBJ2-7
d_gene: NA
v_gene: TRBV7-2
abundance: once
CDR3nt: TGTGCCAGCAGCTTAGACAGGCTCGAGCAGTACTTC
CDR3aa: CASSLDRLEQYF

j_gene: TRBJ1-2
d_gene: NA
v_gene: TRBV27
abundance: NA
CDR3nt: TGTGCCAGCACCCCAGGAGGCTCCAGCGGATTTAACTATGGCTACACCTTC
CDR3aa: CASTPGGSSGFNYGYTF

j_gene: TRBJ1-6
d_gene: TRBD1
v_gene: TRBV7-6
abundance: many
CDR3nt: TGTGCCAGCAGCATACAGGGGGCAGGTTATAATTCACCCCTCCACTTT
CDR3aa: CASSIQGAGYNSPLHF

j_gene: TRBJ1-2
d_gene: NA
v_gene: TRBV3-1
abundance: many
CDR3nt: TGTGCCAGCAGCCGCCGGGGGTATAACTATGGCTACACCTTC
CDR3aa: CASSRRGYNYGYTF